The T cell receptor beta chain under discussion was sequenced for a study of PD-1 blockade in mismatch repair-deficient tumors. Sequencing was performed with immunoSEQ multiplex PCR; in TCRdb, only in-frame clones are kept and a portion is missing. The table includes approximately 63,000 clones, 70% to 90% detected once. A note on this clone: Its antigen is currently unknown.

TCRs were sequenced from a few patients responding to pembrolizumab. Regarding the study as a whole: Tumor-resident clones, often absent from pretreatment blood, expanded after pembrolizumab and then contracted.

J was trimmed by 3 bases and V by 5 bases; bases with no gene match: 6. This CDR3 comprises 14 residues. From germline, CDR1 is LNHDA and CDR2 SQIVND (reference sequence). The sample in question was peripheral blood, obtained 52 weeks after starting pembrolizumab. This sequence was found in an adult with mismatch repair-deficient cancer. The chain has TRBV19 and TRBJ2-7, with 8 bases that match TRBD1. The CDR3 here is CASSGQGVGYEQYF. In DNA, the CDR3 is TGTGCCAGTAGTGGACAGGGTGTAGGCTACGAGCAGTACTTC.